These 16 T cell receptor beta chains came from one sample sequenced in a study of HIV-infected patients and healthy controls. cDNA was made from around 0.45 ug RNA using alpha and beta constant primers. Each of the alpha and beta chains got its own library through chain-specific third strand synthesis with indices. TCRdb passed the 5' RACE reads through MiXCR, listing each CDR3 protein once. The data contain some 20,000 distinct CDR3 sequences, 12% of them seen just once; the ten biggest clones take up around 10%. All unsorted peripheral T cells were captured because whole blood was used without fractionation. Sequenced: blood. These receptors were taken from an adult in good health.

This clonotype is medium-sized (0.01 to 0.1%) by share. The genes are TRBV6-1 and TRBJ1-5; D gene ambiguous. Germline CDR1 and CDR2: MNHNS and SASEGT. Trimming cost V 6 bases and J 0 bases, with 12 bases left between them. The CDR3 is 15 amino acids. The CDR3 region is CASRDGAYSNQPQHF. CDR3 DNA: TGTGCCAGCAGAGACGGCGCTTATAGCAATCAGCCCCAGCATTTT.

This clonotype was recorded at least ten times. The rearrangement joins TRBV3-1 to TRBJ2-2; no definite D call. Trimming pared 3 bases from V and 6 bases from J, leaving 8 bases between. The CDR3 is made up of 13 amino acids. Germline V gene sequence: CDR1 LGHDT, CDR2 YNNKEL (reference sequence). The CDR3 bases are TGTGCCAGCAGCCATCTCAGTTCCGGGGAGCTGTTTTTT. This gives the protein CASSHLSSGELFF.

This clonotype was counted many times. The CDR3 reads CASSLVFKGTDTQYF. In nucleotides, the CDR3 is TGCGCCAGCAGCTTGGTTTTCAAGGGCACAGATACGCAGTATTTT. The gene calls are TRBV5-1 and TRBJ2-3; D gene ambiguous. The CDR3 is made up of 15 amino acids. Trimming took off 0 bases at V and 1 base at J, with 9 bases between the two ends. Germline V gene sequence: CDR1 SGHRS, CDR2 YFSETQ.

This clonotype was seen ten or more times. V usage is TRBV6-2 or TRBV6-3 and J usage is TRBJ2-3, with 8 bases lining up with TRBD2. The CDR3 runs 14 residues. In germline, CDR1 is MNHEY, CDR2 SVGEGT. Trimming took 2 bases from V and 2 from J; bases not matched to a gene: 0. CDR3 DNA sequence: TGTGCCAGCAGTTACGGACTAGCCACAGATACGCAGTATTTT. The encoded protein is CASSYGLATDTQYF.

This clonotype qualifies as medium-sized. The CDR3 here is CASSYSEHGAFF. The CDR3 DNA follows: TGTGCCAGCAGTTACTCTGAGCACGGAGCTTTCTTT. The V call is TRBV6-2 or TRBV6-3, the J call TRBJ1-1; unclear D gene. Trimming pared 0 bases from V and 10 bases from J, leaving 9 bases between. CDR3 length: 12 amino acids. Germline assignment: CDR1 MNHEY and CDR2 SVGEGT.

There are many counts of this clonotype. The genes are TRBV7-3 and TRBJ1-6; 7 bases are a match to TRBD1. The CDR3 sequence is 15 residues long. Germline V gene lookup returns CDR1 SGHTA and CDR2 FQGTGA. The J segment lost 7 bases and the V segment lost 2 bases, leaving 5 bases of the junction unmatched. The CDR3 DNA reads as TGTGCCAGCAGCTTAGGTCTGACAGGGAATTCACCCCTCCACTTT. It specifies CASSLGLTGNSPLHF.

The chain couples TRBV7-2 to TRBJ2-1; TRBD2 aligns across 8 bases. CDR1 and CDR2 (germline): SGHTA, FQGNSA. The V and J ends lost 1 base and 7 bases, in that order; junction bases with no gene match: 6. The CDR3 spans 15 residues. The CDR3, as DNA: TGTGCCAGCAGCTTAGATAGCGGGGCGATAAATGAGCAGTTCTTC. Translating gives CASSLDSGAINEQFF.

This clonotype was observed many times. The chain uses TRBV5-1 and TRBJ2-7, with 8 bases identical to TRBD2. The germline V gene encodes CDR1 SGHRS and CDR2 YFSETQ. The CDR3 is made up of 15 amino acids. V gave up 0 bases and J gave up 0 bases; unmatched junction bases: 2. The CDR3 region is CASSLGLASSYEQYF. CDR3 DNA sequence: TGCGCCAGCAGCTTGGGACTAGCGAGCTCCTACGAGCAGTACTTC.

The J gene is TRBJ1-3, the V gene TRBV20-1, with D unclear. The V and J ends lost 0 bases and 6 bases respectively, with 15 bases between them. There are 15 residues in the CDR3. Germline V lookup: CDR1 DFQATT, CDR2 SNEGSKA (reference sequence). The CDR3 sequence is CSARDPGVESNTIYF. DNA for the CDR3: TGCAGTGCTAGAGATCCCGGGGTAGAGTCAAACACCATATATTTT.

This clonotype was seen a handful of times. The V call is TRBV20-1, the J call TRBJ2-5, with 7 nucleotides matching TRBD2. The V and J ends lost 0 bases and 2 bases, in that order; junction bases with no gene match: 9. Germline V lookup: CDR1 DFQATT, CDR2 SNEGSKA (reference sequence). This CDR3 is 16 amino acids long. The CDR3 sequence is CSARDLWTGGQETQYF. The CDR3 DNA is TGCAGTGCTAGAGATCTGTGGACGGGGGGACAAGAGACCCAGTACTTC.

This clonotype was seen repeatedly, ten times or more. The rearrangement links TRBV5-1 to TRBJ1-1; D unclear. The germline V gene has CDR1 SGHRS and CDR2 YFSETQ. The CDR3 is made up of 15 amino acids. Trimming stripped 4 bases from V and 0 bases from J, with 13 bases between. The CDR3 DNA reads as TGCGCCAGCAGCGTCGAAACGGTTTTGAACACTGAAGCTTTCTTT. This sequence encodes CASSVETVLNTEAFF. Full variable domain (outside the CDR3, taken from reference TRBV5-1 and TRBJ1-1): KAGVTQTPRYLIKTRGQQVTLSCSPISGHRSVSWYQQTPGQGLQFLFEYFSETQRNKGNFPGRFSGRQFSNSRSEMNVSTLELGDSALYLCASSVETVLNTEAFFGQGTRLTVV.

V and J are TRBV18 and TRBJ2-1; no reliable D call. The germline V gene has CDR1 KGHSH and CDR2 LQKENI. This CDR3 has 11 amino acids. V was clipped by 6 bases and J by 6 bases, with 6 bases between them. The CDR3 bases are TGTGCCAGCTCGTTAACCAATGAGCAGTTCTTC. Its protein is CASSLTNEQFF.

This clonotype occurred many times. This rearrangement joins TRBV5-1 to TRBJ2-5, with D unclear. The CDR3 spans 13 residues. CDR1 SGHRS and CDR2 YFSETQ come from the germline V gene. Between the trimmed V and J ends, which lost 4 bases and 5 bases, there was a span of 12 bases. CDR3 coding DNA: TGCGCCAGCAGCCCTGATTTTGGGGAGACCCAGTACTTC. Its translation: CASSPDFGETQYF.

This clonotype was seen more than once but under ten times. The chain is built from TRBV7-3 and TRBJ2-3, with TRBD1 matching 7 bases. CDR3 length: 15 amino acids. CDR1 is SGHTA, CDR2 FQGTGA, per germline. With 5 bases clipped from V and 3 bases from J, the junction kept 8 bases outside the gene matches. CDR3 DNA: TGTGCCAGCAGCACAACCGGGACAGAGACAGATACGCAGTATTTT. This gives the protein CASSTTGTETDTQYF.

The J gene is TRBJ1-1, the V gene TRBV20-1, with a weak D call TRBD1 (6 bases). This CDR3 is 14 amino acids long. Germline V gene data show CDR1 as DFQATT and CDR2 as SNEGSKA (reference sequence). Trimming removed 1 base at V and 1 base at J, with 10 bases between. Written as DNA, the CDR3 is TGCAGTGCTAGAGGGGGGGCCGAGAACACTGAAGCTTTCTTT. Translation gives CSARGGAENTEAFF.

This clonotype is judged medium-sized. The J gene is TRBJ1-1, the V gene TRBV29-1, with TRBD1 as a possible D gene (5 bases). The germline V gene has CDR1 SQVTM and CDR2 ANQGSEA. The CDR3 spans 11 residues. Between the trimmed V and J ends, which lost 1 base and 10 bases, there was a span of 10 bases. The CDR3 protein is CSVEVPRGAFF. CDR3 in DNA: TGCAGCGTTGAAGTGCCGAGGGGAGCTTTCTTT.